This T cell receptor beta chain was sequenced for a study of cytomegalovirus exposure and HLA in healthy donors. A note on this clone: Its antigen is still unknown.

General study findings and limits: Only CMV serostatus was available as immune exposure information. Researchers reported in a later analysis that a missense DCLRE1C variant was tied to TCR beta V- and J-gene trimming.

CDR1 and CDR2 (germline): MGHDK, SYGVNS. Trimming cost V 3 bases and J 6 bases, with 12 bases left between them. CDR3 length: 14 amino acids. The primer mix had 60 Vbeta and 13 Jbeta primers. Data came from immunoSEQ multiplex PCR; TCRdb stores just in-frame clones and leaves some out. This table holds around 190,000 clones, approximately 85% found once. Samples came from healthy bone marrow donors. The rearrangement links TRBV25-1 to TRBJ1-5; D is unclear. Sequenced input: PBMCs. The receptor's source is a young man in good health and CMV-seronegative. CDR3 sequence reads: CASSDPGSSQPQHF. The CDR3 bases are TGTGCCAGCAGTGATCCTGGTAGCTCTCAGCCCCAGCATTTT.